The 24 T cell receptor beta chains below all came from one sample that was sequenced in a study of blood T cell repertoires in COVID-19. Here immunoSEQ multiplex PCR was the method, and the copy in TCRdb shows in-frame clones only, minus some. Among approximately 150,000 clones listed, approximately 89% were seen once. The material sequenced was peripheral blood. The receptor set was obtained from a human donor in a cohort sampled during active COVID-19.

In its sample, this clone was seen once. V gene TRBV11-3 combines with J gene TRBJ2-7; 7 bases are shared with TRBD2. Germline CDR1 and CDR2: SGHNT and YENEEA. Trimming at V came to 3 bases and at J to 6 bases, leaving 5 bases not matched to a gene. The CDR3 is made up of 13 amino acids. The CDR3 region is CASSLWTGGEQYF. The CDR3 region has the DNA TGTGCCAGCAGCTTGTGGACGGGGGGCGAGCAGTACTTC.

This chain joins TRBV5-1 and TRBJ2-1; a weak D match, TRBD1 (6 bases). V dropped 3 bases and J dropped 2 bases, with 12 bases sitting between them. Germline loops: CDR1 SGHRS, CDR2 YFSETQ. The CDR3 loop spans 15 amino acids. The DNA for the CDR3 is TGCGCCAGCAGCTCCGGGACAAATACCTACAATGAGCAGTTCTTC. Residues: CASSSGTNTYNEQFF.

The gene calls are TRBV5-1 and TRBJ1-3; D remains ambiguous. Germline lookup yields CDR1 SGHRS and CDR2 YFSETQ. V lost 4 bases and J 2 bases, leaving 13 bases between the germline ends. CDR3 length: 15 residues. For the CDR3, the DNA is TGCGCCAGCAGCCCGGAGGGAACTGCTGGAAACACCATATATTTT. This encodes CASSPEGTAGNTIYF.

The rearrangement links TRBV5-6 to TRBJ2-2; D perhaps matches TRBD1 (5 bases). V dropped 7 bases and J dropped 0 bases, with 16 bases sitting between them. The germline gives CDR1 SGHDT, CDR2 YYEEEE. CDR3 length: 16 residues. In DNA form, the CDR3 reads TGTGCCAGCGGCCAGTCCAGGGTACCGAACACCGGGGAGCTGTTTTTT. This codes for CASGQSRVPNTGELFF.

The chain carries TRBV6-6 and TRBJ1-5, with 8 nucleotides matching TRBD1. Germline lookup yields CDR1 MNHNY and CDR2 SVGAGI (reference sequence). V lost 7 bases to trimming and J lost 2 bases; unmatched junction nucleotides: 1. The CDR3 length is 13 residues. The CDR3 DNA sequence: TGTGCCAGCATGGACAGGGGCAATCAGCCCCAGCATTTT. It yields the protein CASMDRGNQPQHF.

This chain connects TRBV15 to TRBJ2-1; TRBD2 matches at 7 bases. V was pared by 5 bases and J by 10 bases, with 8 bases of the junction left unmatched. This CDR3 spans 13 amino acids. Germline V lookup: CDR1 LNHNV, CDR2 YYDKDF (reference sequence). CDR3 loop: CATSLGRGKEQFF. CDR3 in DNA: TGTGCCACCAGCTTGGGGCGGGGGAAAGAGCAGTTCTTC.

This chain joins TRBV11-1 and TRBJ2-1; TRBD2 matches at 7 bases. Germline trimming cut 3 bases from V and 4 bases from J; bases unmatched to any gene: 3. The germline CDR1 and CDR2 sequences are SGHAT and FQDESV (reference sequence). The CDR3 contains 14 residues. CDR3 sequence reads: CASSFWGGYNEQFF. CDR3 nucleotide sequence: TGTGCCAGCAGCTTCTGGGGGGGGTACAATGAGCAGTTCTTC. Together with reference TRBV11-1 and TRBJ2-1, the CDR3 gives the full variable domain: EAEVAQSPRYKITEKSQAVAFWCDPISGHATLYWYRQILGQGPELLVQFQDESVVDDSQLPKDRFSAERLKGVDSTLKIQPAELGDSAMYLCASSFWGGYNEQFFGPGTRLTVL.

The chain carries TRBV2 and TRBJ1-5; TRBD1 matches at 7 bases. Germline V gene lookup returns CDR1 SNHLY and CDR2 FYNNEI. Trimming took 5 bases from V and 4 from J; bases not matched to a gene: 5. The CDR3 length is 14 residues. CDR3 amino acids: CASSLGGNNQPQHF. DNA of the CDR3: TGTGCCAGCAGTCTAGGGGGCAATAATCAGCCCCAGCATTTT.

Only a few counts were recorded for this clone. The CDR3 bases are TGTGCCAGCAGTGAAGAGGGGGCGGACACTGAAGCTTTCTTT. Amino acids: CASSEEGADTEAFF. The chain is built from TRBV2 and TRBJ1-1; 7 positions agree with TRBD1. The V segment lost 1 base and the J segment 3 bases; nucleotides outside the gene matches: 2. The CDR3 extends over 14 amino acids. CDR1 and CDR2 from the germline V gene are SNHLY and FYNNEI.

This clone was counted once. V is TRBV20-1 and J is TRBJ1-3; possible D gene TRBD1, 6 bases. V was clipped by 4 bases and J by 0 bases, with 13 bases between them. This CDR3 comprises 15 residues. Germline V CDR1 and CDR2: DFQATT, SNEGSKA (reference sequence). The CDR3 region has the DNA TGCAGTGCTACTGACAGGTCCTTCTCTGGAAACACCATATATTTT. Translated: CSATDRSFSGNTIYF.

This chain joins TRBV4-2 and TRBJ2-3; 10 bases are a match to TRBD2. V dropped 7 bases and J dropped 4; count of bases not matched to a gene: 17. CDR3 length: 18 amino acids. Germline loops: CDR1 LGHNA, CDR2 YNFKEQ. Written as DNA, the CDR3 is TGTGCCAGCAACGTTCAGTACGCAGCGGGGGGGAAAGCAGATACGCAGTATTTT. This gives the protein CASNVQYAAGGKADTQYF.

The chain employs TRBV15 and TRBJ1-4, with D hard to call. Germline loops: CDR1 LNHNV, CDR2 YYDKDF (reference sequence). The ends were cut back, 1 base at V and 4 bases at J, with 10 bases in the middle. The CDR3 loop spans 15 amino acids. In DNA, the CDR3 is TGTGCCACCAGCAGAGCCTCCGGTAATAATGAAAAACTGTTTTTT. This translates into CATSRASGNNEKLFF.

This clone was observed a handful of times. V is TRBV3-1 (or the pseudogene TRBV3-2) and J is TRBJ1-3; a possible D gene is TRBD1 (6 bases). The CDR3 has 15 residues. V lost 1 base and J lost 4, with 11 bases in between. CDR1 LGHDT and CDR2 YNNKEL come from the germline V gene (reference sequence). As DNA, the CDR3 is TGTGCCAGCAGCCAAGCCAGGGGACGCGGAAACACCATATATTTT. Encoded protein: CASSQARGRGNTIYF.

The chain couples TRBV6-5 to TRBJ1-1, with 8 positions matching TRBD1. Unmatched junction bases numbered 7, after V lost 8 bases and J lost 8 bases. In germline, CDR1 is MNHEY, CDR2 SVGAGI. The CDR3 extends over 12 amino acids. This CDR3 reads CASRRGPSEAFF. The CDR3 nucleotides read TGTGCCAGCCGCAGGGGGCCGTCGGAAGCTTTCTTT.

This clone has just one count. The chain has TRBV19 and TRBJ2-1; D may be TRBD2 (6 bases). The germline V and J ends were trimmed by 3 bases and 0 bases, with 21 bases remaining between them. CDR3 length: 19 residues. Germline V gene sequence: CDR1 LNHDA, CDR2 SQIVND (reference sequence). The CDR3 here is CASSMTAGPSLSSYNEQFF. CDR3 DNA sequence: TGTGCCAGTAGTATGACCGCGGGGCCTTCCCTGAGCTCCTACAATGAGCAGTTCTTC.

The chain has TRBV6-2 or TRBV6-3 and TRBJ2-3, with 9 bases matching TRBD1. Looked up from germline, CDR1 is MNHEY and CDR2 is SVGEGT. The ends lost 2 bases at V and 4 bases at J; junction bases unmatched: 4. The CDR3 spans 15 residues. DNA of the CDR3: TGTGCCAGCAGTTACACCGGGACAGGGTCAGATACGCAGTATTTT. Its protein product is CASSYTGTGSDTQYF.

The chain employs TRBV18 and TRBJ2-5; D ambiguous. The CDR3 is 14 residues long. V was cut by 1 base and J by 1 base, with 7 bases left in between. Germline V CDR1 and CDR2: KGHSH, LQKENI. The CDR3 coding sequence is TGTGCCAGCTCACCACTCACAGCCCAAGAGACCCAGTACTTC. Protein sequence: CASSPLTAQETQYF.

A single count supports this clone. The chain employs TRBV6-1 and TRBJ1-1; D is ambiguous. Germline CDR1 and CDR2: MNHNS and SASEGT. The CDR3 runs 13 residues. Trimming removed 1 base from V and 6 bases from J, with 9 bases in between. The CDR3 nucleotides are TGTGCCAGCAGTGAAGAGAACGGAGCTGAAGCTTTCTTT. Residues: CASSEENGAEAFF.

This chain uses TRBV5-5 with TRBJ2-5; a possible D gene is TRBD1 (6 bases). Germline-derived CDR1 and CDR2 are SGHKS and YYEKEE (reference sequence). CDR3 length: 14 residues. V was clipped by 4 bases and J by 2 bases, with 12 bases between them. In nucleotides, the CDR3 is TGTGCCAGCAGCCATCCAGGGGAACAAGAGACCCAGTACTTC. It specifies CASSHPGEQETQYF.

This sequence joins TRBV19 and TRBJ1-4; the D is unclear. V dropped 7 bases and J dropped 4 bases, with 13 bases sitting between them. The CDR3 sequence is 14 residues long. Germline CDR1 reads LNHDA; CDR2 reads SQIVND (reference sequence). The CDR3 protein is CASMWAGDNEKLFF. CDR3 in DNA: TGTGCCAGTATGTGGGCAGGCGATAATGAAAAACTGTTTTTT.

The genes are TRBV3-1 (or the pseudogene TRBV3-2) and TRBJ1-2; no definite D call. CDR1 and CDR2 from the germline V gene are LGHDT and YNNKEL (reference sequence). CDR3 length equals 16 residues. V lost 1 base and J 0 bases, leaving 12 bases between the germline ends. CDR3 loop: CASSQGRRAANYGYTF. CDR3 DNA sequence: TGTGCCAGCAGCCAAGGGAGGAGGGCCGCTAACTATGGCTACACCTTC.

This sequence joins TRBV11-3 and TRBJ2-1; 12 bases are a match to TRBD2. V lost 5 bases to trimming and J lost 2 bases; unmatched junction nucleotides: 4. This CDR3 is 16 amino acids long. Germline-derived CDR1 and CDR2 are SGHNT and YENEEA. The CDR3 reads CASSARLAGAYNEQFF. The DNA of the CDR3 is TGTGCCAGCAGCGCCCGACTAGCGGGGGCCTACAATGAGCAGTTCTTC.

The V call is TRBV7-2, the J call TRBJ1-6; a weak D match, TRBD1 (5 bases). The germline V gene encodes CDR1 SGHTA and CDR2 FQGNSA. Trimming cost V 5 bases and J 6 bases, with 8 bases left between them. The CDR3 has 13 residues. CDR3 residues: CASSPRVNSPLHF. In DNA form, the CDR3 reads TGTGCCAGCAGCCCCAGGGTTAATTCACCCCTCCACTTT.

This chain connects TRBV5-1 to TRBJ2-3; 8 positions agree with TRBD2. CDR3 length: 15 residues. Germline CDR1 is SGHRS and CDR2 is YFSETQ. J was trimmed by 3 bases and V by 7 bases; bases with no gene match: 10. CDR3 bases: TGCGCCAGCTCTCGGGGGGGGGCGCAGACAGATACGCAGTATTTT. Translating gives CASSRGGAQTDTQYF.